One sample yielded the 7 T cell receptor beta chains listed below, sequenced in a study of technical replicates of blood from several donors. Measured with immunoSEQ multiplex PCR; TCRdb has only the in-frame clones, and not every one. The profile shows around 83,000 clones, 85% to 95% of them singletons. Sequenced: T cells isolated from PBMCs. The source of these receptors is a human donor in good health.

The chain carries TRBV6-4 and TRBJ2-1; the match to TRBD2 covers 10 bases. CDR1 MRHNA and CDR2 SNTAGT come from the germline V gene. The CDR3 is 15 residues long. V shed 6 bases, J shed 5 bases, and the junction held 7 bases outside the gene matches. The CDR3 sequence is CASRPSGRDHNEQFF. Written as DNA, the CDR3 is TGTGCCAGCAGACCTAGCGGGAGAGACCACAATGAGCAGTTCTTC.

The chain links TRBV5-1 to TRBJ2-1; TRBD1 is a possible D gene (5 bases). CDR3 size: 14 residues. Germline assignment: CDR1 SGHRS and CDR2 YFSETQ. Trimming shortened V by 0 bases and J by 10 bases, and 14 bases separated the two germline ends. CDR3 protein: CASSLVFRVGEQFF. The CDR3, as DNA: TGCGCCAGCAGCTTGGTGTTCAGGGTAGGAGAGCAGTTCTTC.

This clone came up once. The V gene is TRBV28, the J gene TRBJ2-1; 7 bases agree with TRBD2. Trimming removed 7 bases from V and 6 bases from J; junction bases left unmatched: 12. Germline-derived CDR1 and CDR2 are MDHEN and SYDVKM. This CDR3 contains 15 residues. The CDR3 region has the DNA TGTGCCAGCACCCTCGTGGCGGGAGCCCCCAATGAGCAGTTCTTC. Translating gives CASTLVAGAPNEQFF.

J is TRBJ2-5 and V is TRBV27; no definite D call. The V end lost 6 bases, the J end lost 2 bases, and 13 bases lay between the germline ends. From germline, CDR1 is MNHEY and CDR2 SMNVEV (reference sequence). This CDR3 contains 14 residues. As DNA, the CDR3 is TGTGCCAGCAGCCCAACTCTGATTCAAGAGACCCAGTACTTC. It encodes CASSPTLIQETQYF.

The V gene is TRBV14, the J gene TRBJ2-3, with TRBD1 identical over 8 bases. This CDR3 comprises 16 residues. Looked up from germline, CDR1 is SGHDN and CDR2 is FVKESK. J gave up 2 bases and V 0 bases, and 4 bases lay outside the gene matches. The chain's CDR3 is CASSQEDRVFTDTQYF. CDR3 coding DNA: TGTGCCAGCAGCCAAGAGGACAGGGTATTCACAGATACGCAGTATTTT.

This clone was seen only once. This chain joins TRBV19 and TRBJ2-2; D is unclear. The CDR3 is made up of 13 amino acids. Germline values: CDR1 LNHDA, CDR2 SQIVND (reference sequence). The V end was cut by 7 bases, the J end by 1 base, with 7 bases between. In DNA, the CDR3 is TGTGCCAGTACCCCCCTGAACACCGGGGAGCTGTTTTTT. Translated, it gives CASTPLNTGELFF.

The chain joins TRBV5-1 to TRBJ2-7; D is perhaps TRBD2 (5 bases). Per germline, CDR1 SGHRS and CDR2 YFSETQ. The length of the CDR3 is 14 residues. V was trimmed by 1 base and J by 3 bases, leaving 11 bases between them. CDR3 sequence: CASSLWHSVYEQYF. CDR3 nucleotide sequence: TGCGCCAGCAGCTTGTGGCATAGCGTCTACGAGCAGTACTTC.